This T cell receptor (beta chain) derives from a study of cytomegalovirus exposure and HLA in healthy donors. In the study overall: Per a later analysis, the 666 first-cohort and about 120 validation repertoires shared one platform. General study results and limits: A few CMV-associated chains proved CMV antigen-specific in vitro. It was reportedly the case that the classifier diagnosed cytomegalovirus status with high specificity and sensitivity.

Separate from the roughly 700-subject first cohort was the approximately 120-subject validation cohort, to which the donors belonged. Data came from immunoSEQ multiplex PCR; TCRdb stores just in-frame clones and leaves some out. The table records about 190,000 clones, about four fifths of them present only once. In regard to this clone: Antigen: not known.

The sequence derives from a woman between 18 and 30 years old in good health and CMV-seropositive. Specimen: PBMCs.

DNA of the CDR3: TGCGCCAGCAGCCTAGTTTATCCTAGCACAGATACGCAGTATTTT. The encoded protein is CASSLVYPSTDTQYF. The V call is TRBV5-1, the J call TRBJ2-3; D is uncertain. There are 15 residues in the CDR3. Germline CDR1 SGHRS, CDR2 YFSETQ. The V and J ends lost 4 bases and 0 bases respectively, with 12 bases between them.